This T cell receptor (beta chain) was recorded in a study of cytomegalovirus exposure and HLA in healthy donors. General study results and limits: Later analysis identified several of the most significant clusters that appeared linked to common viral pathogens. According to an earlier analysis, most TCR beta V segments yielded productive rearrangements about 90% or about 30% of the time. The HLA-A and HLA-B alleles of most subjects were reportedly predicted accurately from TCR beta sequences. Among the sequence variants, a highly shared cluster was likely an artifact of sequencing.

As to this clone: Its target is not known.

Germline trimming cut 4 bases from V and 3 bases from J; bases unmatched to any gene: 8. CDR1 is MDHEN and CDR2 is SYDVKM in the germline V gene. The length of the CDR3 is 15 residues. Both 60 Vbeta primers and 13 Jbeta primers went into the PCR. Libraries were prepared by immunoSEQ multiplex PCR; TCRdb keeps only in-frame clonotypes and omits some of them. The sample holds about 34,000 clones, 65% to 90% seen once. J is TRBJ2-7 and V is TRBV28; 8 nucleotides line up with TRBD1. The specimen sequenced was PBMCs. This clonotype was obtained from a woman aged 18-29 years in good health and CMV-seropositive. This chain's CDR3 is CASSSPGQAIYEQYF. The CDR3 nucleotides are TGTGCCAGCAGTTCCCCGGGACAGGCTATCTACGAGCAGTACTTC.